This TCR beta chain stems from a study of blood T cell repertoires in COVID-19. In the study overall: Italy, Spain and the United States were the sources of the convalescent and acute COVID-19 samples. PBMCs, B-cell-depleted T cells, or T cells provided the cDNA or gDNA that made up the material.

Using immunoSEQ multiplex PCR, the repertoire was profiled, and TCRdb retains in-frame clones only, with some absent. This sample yields approximately 270,000 clones, of which around 90% are seen a single time; roughly 2.2% belongs to the top ten. The CDR3 length is 16 residues. Germline CDR1 reads MNHEY; CDR2 reads SVGAGI. The ends lost 1 base at V and 6 bases at J; junction bases unmatched: 8. Only a few counts were recorded for this clone. The TCR originated in a man in his fifties with acute or convalescent COVID-19. The sample consisted of peripheral blood. The rearrangement joins TRBV6-5 to TRBJ2-2; TRBD2 matches at 7 bases. The CDR3 here is CASSYLGGGNPGELFF. The CDR3 DNA sequence: TGTGCCAGCAGTTACTTGGGCGGGGGAAATCCCGGGGAGCTGTTTTTT.